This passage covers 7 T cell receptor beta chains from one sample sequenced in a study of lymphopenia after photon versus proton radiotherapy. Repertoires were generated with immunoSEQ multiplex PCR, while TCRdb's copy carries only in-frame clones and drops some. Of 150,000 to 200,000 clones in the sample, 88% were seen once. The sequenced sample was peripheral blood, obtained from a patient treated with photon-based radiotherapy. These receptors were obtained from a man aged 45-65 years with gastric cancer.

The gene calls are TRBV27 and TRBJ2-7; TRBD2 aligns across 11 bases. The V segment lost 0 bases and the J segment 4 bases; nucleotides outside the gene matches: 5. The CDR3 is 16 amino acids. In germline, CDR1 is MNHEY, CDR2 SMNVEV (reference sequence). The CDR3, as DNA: TGTGCCAGCAGTTTATCGACCCTAGCGGGAGGTTACGAGCAGTACTTC. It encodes CASSLSTLAGGYEQYF.

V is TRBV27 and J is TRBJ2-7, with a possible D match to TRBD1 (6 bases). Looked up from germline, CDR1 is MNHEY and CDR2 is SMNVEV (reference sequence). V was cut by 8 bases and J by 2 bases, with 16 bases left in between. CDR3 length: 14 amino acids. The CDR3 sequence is CASAPRTAAYEQYF. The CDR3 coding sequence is TGTGCCAGCGCCCCCAGGACAGCCGCCTACGAGCAGTACTTC.

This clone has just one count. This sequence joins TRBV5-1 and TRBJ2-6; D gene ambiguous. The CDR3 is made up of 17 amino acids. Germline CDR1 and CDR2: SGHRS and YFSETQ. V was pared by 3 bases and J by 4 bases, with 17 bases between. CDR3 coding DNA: TGCGCCAGCAGCTCGCCTGACCGATCATCGGGGGCCAACGTCCTGACTTTC. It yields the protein CASSSPDRSSGANVLTF.

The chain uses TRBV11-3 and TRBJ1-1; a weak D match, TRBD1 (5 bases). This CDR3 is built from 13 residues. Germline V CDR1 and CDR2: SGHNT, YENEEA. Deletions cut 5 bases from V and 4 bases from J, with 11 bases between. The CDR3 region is CASSHTGTTEAFF. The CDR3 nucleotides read TGTGCCAGCAGCCATACAGGTACCACTGAAGCTTTCTTT.

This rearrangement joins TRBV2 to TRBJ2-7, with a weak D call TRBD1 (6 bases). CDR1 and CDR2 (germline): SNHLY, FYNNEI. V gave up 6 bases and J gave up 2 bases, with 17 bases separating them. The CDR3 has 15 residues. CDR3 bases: TGTGCCAGCAGCCTCGGACAGACTCCTCCCTACGAGCAGTACTTC. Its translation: CASSLGQTPPYEQYF.

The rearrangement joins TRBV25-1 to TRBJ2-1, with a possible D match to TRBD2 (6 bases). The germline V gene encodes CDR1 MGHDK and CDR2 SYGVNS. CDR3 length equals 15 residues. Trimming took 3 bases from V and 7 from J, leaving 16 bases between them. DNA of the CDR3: TGTGCCAGCAGTGACCCGAGACTAGGTAGAAATGAGCAGTTCTTC. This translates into CASSDPRLGRNEQFF.

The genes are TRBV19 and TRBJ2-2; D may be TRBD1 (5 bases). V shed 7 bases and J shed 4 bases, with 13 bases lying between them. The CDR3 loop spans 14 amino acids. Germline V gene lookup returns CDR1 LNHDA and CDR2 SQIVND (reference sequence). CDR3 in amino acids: CASTLTVITGELFF. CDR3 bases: TGTGCCAGTACCTTGACAGTTATCACCGGGGAGCTGTTTTTT.